These 28 T cell receptor beta chains share one sample of origin, sequenced in a study of T cells in narcolepsy. The table came from immunoSEQ multiplex PCR; TCRdb's copy has only in-frame clones and leaves some out. The sample consists of around 34,000 clones, roughly three quarters of them appearing once. The source material was memory (CD45RA-) CD4+ T cells from blood. The source is a human donor in good health.

This clone was seen only once. The chain is built from TRBV6-1 and TRBJ1-3; 7 nucleotides align to TRBD1. CDR3 length: 14 amino acids. V lost 3 bases, J lost 4 bases, and 3 bases stayed unmatched. Per germline, CDR1 MNHNS and CDR2 SASEGT. DNA for the CDR3: TGTGCCAGCAGTGACGGGACAGTCGGAAACACCATATATTTT. It yields the protein CASSDGTVGNTIYF.

The V and J genes are TRBV11-3 and TRBJ1-3; 9 bases agree with TRBD1. Losses at the gene ends were 5 bases for V and 2 bases for J; bases not matched to a gene: 4. The V gene's germline CDR1 is SGHNT and CDR2 YENEEA. The CDR3 contains 15 residues. The CDR3 DNA reads TGTGCCAGCAGCCCCGGACAGGGGCCTGGAAACACCATATATTTT. Its translation is CASSPGQGPGNTIYF.

V gene TRBV6-5 combines with J gene TRBJ2-7; D tentatively reads TRBD1 or TRBD2 (6 bases each). This CDR3 is 13 amino acids long. Trimming cost V 8 bases and J 7 bases, with 18 bases left between them. Germline-derived CDR1 and CDR2 are MNHEY and SVGAGI. CDR3 protein: CASVQGPAGEQYF. CDR3 nucleotide sequence: TGTGCCAGCGTACAGGGCCCGGCGGGGGAGCAGTACTTC.

This clone was seen only a few times. The chain recombines TRBV29-1 with TRBJ2-1, with D uncertain. The CDR3 totals 10 residues. Trimming removed 2 bases from V and 5 bases from J, with 1 base in between. Germline V lookup: CDR1 SQVTM, CDR2 ANQGSEA. This CDR3 is CSVENNEQFF. CDR3 DNA: TGCAGCGTTGAAAACAATGAGCAGTTCTTC.

The gene calls are TRBV7-6 and TRBJ1-4; 8 positions agree with TRBD1. V dropped 5 bases and J dropped 7; count of bases not matched to a gene: 9. The CDR3 covers 15 residues. Per germline, CDR1 SGHVS and CDR2 FNYEAQ. DNA of the CDR3: TGTGCCAGCAGCGCCTACCAGGGGGCTGGTGAAAAACTGTTTTTT. It is translated as CASSAYQGAGEKLFF.

This clone was seen only once. The rearrangement joins TRBV10-1 to TRBJ1-5, with a possible D match to TRBD1 (5 bases). Germline assignment: CDR1 WNHNN and CDR2 SYGVQD (reference sequence). Deletions cut 4 bases from V and 7 bases from J, with 11 bases between. The CDR3 extends over 13 amino acids. The CDR3, as DNA: TGCGCCAGCAGTGTAGGGGTGGGACAGCCCCAGCATTTT. Amino acid sequence: CASSVGVGQPQHF.

This chain uses TRBV6-5 with TRBJ2-2; perhaps TRBD2 as D (5 bases). The germline V and J ends were trimmed by 6 bases and 5 bases, with 7 bases remaining between them. CDR1 is MNHEY, CDR2 SVGAGI, per germline. The CDR3 sequence is 12 residues long. This CDR3 reads CASSRLTGELFF. The CDR3 nucleotides read TGTGCCAGCAGCCGACTAACCGGGGAGCTGTTTTTT.

This sequence joins TRBV30 and TRBJ2-1; tentatively, D is TRBD2 (6 bases). Germline CDR1 and CDR2: GTSNPN and SVGIG (reference sequence). V lost 8 bases to trimming and J lost 5 bases, with 13 bases between them. The CDR3 contains 12 residues. CDR3 amino acids: CAERRGHNEQFF. CDR3 nucleotides: TGTGCCGAGCGGAGGGGACACAATGAGCAGTTCTTC.

This clone was observed once. This chain links TRBV30 with TRBJ1-2; D is ambiguous. Germline V CDR1 and CDR2: GTSNPN, SVGIG (reference sequence). The CDR3 extends over 12 amino acids. Trimming stripped 4 bases from V and 8 bases from J, with 14 bases between. CDR3 bases: TGTGCCTGGACTATCGGGCAGATCGGCTACACCTTC. The encoded protein is CAWTIGQIGYTF.

The chain carries TRBV30 and TRBJ1-2, with no clear D. Germline lookup yields CDR1 GTSNPN and CDR2 SVGIG (reference sequence). Trimming took 7 bases from V and 0 from J, leaving 12 bases between them. The CDR3 is 13 residues long. CDR3 sequence reads: CAFTADTNYGYTF. The DNA of the CDR3 is TGTGCCTTTACAGCAGACACTAACTATGGCTACACCTTC.

The genes are TRBV4-1 and TRBJ2-2, with 9 bases lining up with TRBD2. CDR1 MGHRA and CDR2 YSYEKL come from the germline V gene. V dropped 1 base and J dropped 3; count of bases not matched to a gene: 9. This CDR3 has 18 amino acids. DNA for the CDR3: TGCGCCAGCAGCCAAGTTTTCCCGGGACTAGCCGACACCGGGGAGCTGTTTTTT. Its protein product is CASSQVFPGLADTGELFF.

The rearrangement joins TRBV2 to TRBJ1-3; a possible D gene is TRBD1 (6 bases). V was pared by 11 bases and J by 2 bases, with 16 bases between. Germline V gene data show CDR1 as SNHLY and CDR2 as FYNNEI. This CDR3 has 14 residues. In nucleotides, the CDR3 is TGTGCCTCTAACCCGGACAGACCTGGAAACACCATATATTTT. This encodes CASNPDRPGNTIYF.

This clone was observed a single time. The V call is TRBV30, the J call TRBJ2-1; tentatively, D is TRBD1 or TRBD2 (5 bases each). Germline CDR1 and CDR2: GTSNPN and SVGIG (reference sequence). This CDR3 spans 16 amino acids. Trimming pared 5 bases from V and 4 bases from J, leaving 21 bases between. CDR3 DNA sequence: TGTGCCTGGGAGGGACCCAAAACAGGATATTACAATGAGCAGTTCTTC. It yields the protein CAWEGPKTGYYNEQFF.

The chain links TRBV20-1 to TRBJ2-4; the D is unclear. This CDR3 has 11 residues. Trimming removed 3 bases from V and 8 bases from J, with 8 bases in between. Germline lookup yields CDR1 DFQATT and CDR2 SNEGSKA (reference sequence). The CDR3 is CSARGRDIQYF. In DNA, the CDR3 is TGCAGTGCTAGGGGCCGGGACATTCAGTACTTC.

This chain links TRBV4-1 with TRBJ2-5; possibly TRBD1 for D (7 bases). The CDR3 is made up of 14 amino acids. Germline V gives CDR1 MGHRA, CDR2 YSYEKL. V was clipped by 4 bases and J by 5 bases, with 14 bases between them. The CDR3 reads CASSREQGRETQYF. The CDR3 DNA sequence: TGCGCCAGCAGCCGCGAACAGGGGAGGGAGACCCAGTACTTC.

The chain has TRBV6-1 and TRBJ1-3, with D perhaps TRBD1 (6 bases). This CDR3 spans 14 amino acids. The germline V and J ends were trimmed by 6 bases and 0 bases, with 9 bases remaining between them. Per the germline V gene, CDR1 is MNHNS and CDR2 is SASEGT. CDR3 sequence reads: CASRRDNSGNTIYF. The CDR3 DNA reads TGTGCCAGCAGACGGGACAACTCTGGAAACACCATATATTTT.

The chain has TRBV7-9 and TRBJ1-1; possibly TRBD1 for D (5 bases). The V gene's germline CDR1 is SEHNR and CDR2 FQNEAQ (reference sequence). The CDR3 covers 14 residues. Trimming removed 3 bases at V and 6 bases at J, with 14 bases between. CDR3 nucleotide sequence: TGTGCCAGCAGCTTCGGGGCGGTAGGGCCTGAAGCTTTCTTT. Its translation is CASSFGAVGPEAFF.

This clone was detected only a few times. The gene calls are TRBV10-2 and TRBJ2-1; D is undetermined. Trimming cost V 4 bases and J 9 bases, with 7 bases left between them. CDR3 length: 11 amino acids. From germline, CDR1 is WSHSY and CDR2 SAAADI. The CDR3 DNA reads as TGCGCCAGCAGTGTTCAGACTGAGCAGTTCTTC. This translates into CASSVQTEQFF.

Only a few counts were recorded for this clone. The V and J genes are TRBV7-3 and TRBJ2-2, with D maybe TRBD2 (6 bases). The CDR3 totals 15 residues. In germline, CDR1 is SGHTA, CDR2 FQGTGA. Trimming left V 5 bases short and J 1 base short, with 11 bases between. The CDR3 here is CASSRTTRNTGELFF. DNA of the CDR3: TGTGCCAGCAGCCGGACTACCCGGAACACCGGGGAGCTGTTTTTT.

This rearrangement joins TRBV18 to TRBJ1-2; D ambiguous. The CDR3 consists of 16 residues. Germline V lookup: CDR1 KGHSH, CDR2 LQKENI. Trimming pared 0 bases from V and 5 bases from J, leaving 16 bases between. The CDR3 bases are TGTGCCAGCTCACCACCTTTCAGGTTAGACGAGTATGGCTACACCTTC. Protein product: CASSPPFRLDEYGYTF.

V is TRBV6-1 and J is TRBJ2-1, with D unresolved. The V gene lost 5 bases and the J gene lost 4 bases, with 15 bases spanning the gap. CDR1 is MNHNS, CDR2 SASEGT, per germline. CDR3 length: 15 residues. CDR3 sequence: CASSPIFSPYNEQFF. The CDR3 bases are TGTGCCAGCAGTCCGATTTTTAGTCCTTACAATGAGCAGTTCTTC.

The J gene is TRBJ1-3, the V gene TRBV6-5; D is uncertain. CDR1 and CDR2 from the germline V gene are MNHEY and SVGAGI. CDR3 length: 13 amino acids. The V end was cut by 7 bases, the J end by 4 bases, with 11 bases between. Written as DNA, the CDR3 is TGTGCCAGCATGACCGGGTTAGGAAACACCATATATTTT. It specifies CASMTGLGNTIYF.

The J gene is TRBJ2-1, the V gene TRBV19; possibly TRBD2 for D (6 bases). Germline V lookup: CDR1 LNHDA, CDR2 SQIVND (reference sequence). Trimming pared 3 bases from V and 6 bases from J, leaving 12 bases between. The CDR3 covers 14 residues. The CDR3: CASSIAGTANEQFF. DNA for the CDR3: TGTGCCAGTAGTATTGCGGGGACTGCCAATGAGCAGTTCTTC.

This chain joins TRBV5-1 and TRBJ2-1; 11 bases agree with TRBD1. This CDR3 has 16 residues. Germline loops: CDR1 SGHRS, CDR2 YFSETQ. Trimming cost V 4 bases and J 7 bases; bases outside gene matches: 10. The CDR3 DNA is TGCGCCAGCAGCACCTTCACCGGGACAGGGGGGAATGAGCAGTTCTTC. Its translation is CASSTFTGTGGNEQFF.

The chain links TRBV7-6 to TRBJ1-1; D not resolved. The CDR3 spans 15 residues. The V end was cut by 4 bases, the J end by 0 bases, with 12 bases between. Germline assignment: CDR1 SGHVS and CDR2 FNYEAQ. The CDR3 DNA sequence: TGTGCCAGCAGCTCCCTGGGCGCTTTGAACACTGAAGCTTTCTTT. Translated: CASSSLGALNTEAFF.

This chain links TRBV28 with TRBJ2-3; no clear D gene. V dropped 2 bases and J dropped 4 bases, with 7 bases sitting between them. Germline CDR1 and CDR2: MDHEN and SYDVKM. This CDR3 spans 13 amino acids. The CDR3 DNA reads as TGTGCCAGCAGTTTAGTGGTGGCAGATACGCAGTATTTT. It codes for CASSLVVADTQYF.

This clone was recorded a few times. V usage is TRBV30 and J usage is TRBJ1-2; D is unresolved. V was shortened by 0 bases and J by 13 bases, with 21 bases between the two germline ends. This CDR3 contains 14 residues. In germline, CDR1 is GTSNPN, CDR2 SVGIG (reference sequence). CDR3 bases: TGTGCCTGGAGTGTACACCGTGCCAGGTTACAATCCACCTTC. Translated, it gives CAWSVHRARLQSTF.

V gene TRBV2 combines with J gene TRBJ2-2; D gene unclear. The CDR3 is 15 residues long. V lost 2 bases and J 1 base, leaving 8 bases between the germline ends. The germline CDR1 and CDR2 sequences are SNHLY and FYNNEI. CDR3 residues: CASSETAMNTGELFF. The CDR3 bases are TGTGCCAGCAGTGAAACGGCCATGAACACCGGGGAGCTGTTTTTT. The whole variable domain, remainder taken from reference TRBV2 and TRBJ2-2, is EPEVTQTPSHQVTQMGQEVILRCVPISNHLYFYWYRQILGQKVEFLVSFYNNEISEKSEIFDDQFSVERPDGSNFTLKIRSTKLEDSAMYFCASSETAMNTGELFFGEGSRLTVL.